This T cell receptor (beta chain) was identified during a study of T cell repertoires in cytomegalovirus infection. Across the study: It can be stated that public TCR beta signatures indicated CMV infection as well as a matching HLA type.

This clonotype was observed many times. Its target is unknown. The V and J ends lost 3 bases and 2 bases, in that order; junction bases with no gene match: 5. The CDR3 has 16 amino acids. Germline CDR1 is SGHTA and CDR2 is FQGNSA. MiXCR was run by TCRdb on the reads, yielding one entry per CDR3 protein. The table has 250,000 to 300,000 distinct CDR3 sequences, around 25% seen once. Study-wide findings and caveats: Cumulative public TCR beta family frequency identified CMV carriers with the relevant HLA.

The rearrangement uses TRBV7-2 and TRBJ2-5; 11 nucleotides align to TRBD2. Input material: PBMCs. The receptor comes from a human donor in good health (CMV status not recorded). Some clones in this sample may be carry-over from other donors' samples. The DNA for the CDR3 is TGTGCCAGCAGCTTCAGACTAGCGGGAATACAAGAGACCCAGTACTTC. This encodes CASSFRLAGIQETQYF.